The rows below give T cell receptor beta chains drawn from one sample of a study of Japanese encephalitis immunity and Zika vaccine responses. TCRdb fed the 5' RACE reads into MiXCR, producing one record per CDR3 protein. This sample carries approximately 280 distinct CDR3 sequences, approximately 3% of them seen once, and the ten largest clones take about 25%. The sequencing used antigen-activated CD4+ T cells from blood, cultured, collected during a Zika inactivated vaccine study. These receptors were obtained from an adult man who received an inactivated Zika virus vaccine. The CDR3 runs from the conserved cysteine through the conserved F or W. Fields, in order: V gene, D gene, clone size, J gene, CDR3 protein, CDR3 DNA. D genes are given only for firm matches. Expanded clones get a size class; other rows say once, few or many, or leave the size out.

v_gene: TRBV27; d_gene: TRBD1; abundance: medium-sized; j_gene: TRBJ1-1; CDR3aa: CASSLQGAPEAFF; CDR3nt: TGTGCCAGCAGTTTACAGGGGGCCCCTGAAGCTTTCTTT
v_gene: TRBV2; d_gene: NA; abundance: medium-sized; j_gene: TRBJ2-5; CDR3aa: CASGLESWETQYF; CDR3nt: TGTGCCAGCGGTCTCGAGAGTTGGGAGACCCAGTACTTC
v_gene: TRBV9; d_gene: NA; abundance: large; j_gene: TRBJ2-2; CDR3aa: CASSKGASNTGELFF; CDR3nt: TGTGCCAGCAGCAAAGGGGCGTCGAACACCGGGGAGCTGTTTTTT
v_gene: TRBV7-9; d_gene: NA; abundance: large; j_gene: TRBJ2-7; CDR3aa: CASSHGTETPYEQYF; CDR3nt: TGTGCCAGCAGCCACGGGACCGAAACGCCCTACGAGCAGTACTTC
v_gene: TRBV5-5; d_gene: NA; abundance: few; j_gene: TRBJ1-2; CDR3aa: CASSPDVNYGYTF; CDR3nt: TGTGCCAGCAGCCCAGACGTAAACTATGGCTACACCTTC
v_gene: TRBV20-1; d_gene: TRBD1; abundance: medium-sized; j_gene: TRBJ1-1; CDR3aa: CSARTGAGNTEAFF; CDR3nt: TGCAGTGCTAGAACAGGGGCTGGGAACACTGAAGCTTTCTTT
v_gene: TRBV2; d_gene: NA; abundance: medium-sized; j_gene: TRBJ1-1; CDR3aa: CASSSYMNTEAFF; CDR3nt: TGTGCCAGCAGCAGCTATATGAACACTGAAGCTTTCTTT
v_gene: TRBV7-2; d_gene: NA; abundance: many; j_gene: TRBJ2-1; CDR3aa: CASSLGAGGHSSQFF; CDR3nt: TGTGCCAGCAGCTTAGGCGCGGGTGGGCACTCTAGTCAGTTCTTC
v_gene: TRBV5-1; d_gene: NA; abundance: large; j_gene: TRBJ1-2; CDR3aa: CASSGASFQGGYTF; CDR3nt: TGCGCCAGCAGCGGAGCCTCCTTTCAGGGAGGCTACACCTTC
v_gene: TRBV18; d_gene: NA; abundance: hyperexpanded; j_gene: TRBJ2-7; CDR3aa: CASSPGGPSYEQYF; CDR3nt: TGTGCCAGCTCACCTGGGGGCCCCTCCTACGAGCAGTACTTC
v_gene: TRBV7-2; d_gene: NA; abundance: large; j_gene: TRBJ1-5; CDR3aa: CASSTQNQPQHF; CDR3nt: TGTGCCAGCAGCACCCAAAATCAGCCCCAGCATTTT
v_gene: TRBV30; d_gene: NA; abundance: medium-sized; j_gene: TRBJ1-2; CDR3aa: CAWSVRGGQNYGYTF; CDR3nt: TGTGCCTGGAGTGTCCGTGGGGGGCAGAACTATGGCTACACCTTC
v_gene: TRBV4-3; d_gene: NA; abundance: large; j_gene: TRBJ2-7; CDR3aa: CASSPFILARYEQYF; CDR3nt: TGCGCCAGCAGCCCGTTTATTCTAGCGCGGTACGAGCAGTACTTC
v_gene: TRBV10-2; d_gene: NA; abundance: medium-sized; j_gene: TRBJ2-3; CDR3aa: CASSEFKEGTDTQYF; CDR3nt: TGCGCCAGCAGTGAATTCAAGGAGGGGACAGATACGCAGTATTTT
v_gene: TRBV5-5; d_gene: NA; abundance: large; j_gene: TRBJ2-7; CDR3aa: CASSLSGRDYEQYF; CDR3nt: TGTGCCAGCAGCTTATCGGGCCGAGACTACGAGCAGTACTTC
v_gene: TRBV14; d_gene: NA; abundance: NA; j_gene: TRBJ1-2; CDR3aa: CASSPQRNYGYTF; CDR3nt: TGTGCCAGCAGCCCACAAAGGAACTATGGCTACACCTTC
v_gene: TRBV11-2; d_gene: NA; abundance: few; j_gene: TRBJ2-1; CDR3aa: CASSSTGIFYNEQFF; CDR3nt: TGTGCCAGCAGCTCAACCGGGATCTTCTACAATGAGCAGTTCTTC
v_gene: TRBV30; d_gene: NA; abundance: many; j_gene: TRBJ1-5; CDR3aa: CAWSHRTSNQPQHF; CDR3nt: TGTGCCTGGAGTCACAGGACCTCCAATCAGCCCCAGCATTTT
v_gene: TRBV19; d_gene: TRBD1; abundance: NA; j_gene: TRBJ1-2; CDR3aa: CASSIGTGRGNYGYTF; CDR3nt: TGTGCCAGTAGTATTGGGACAGGGCGGGGAAACTATGGCTACACCTTC
v_gene: TRBV7-2; d_gene: TRBD1; abundance: large; j_gene: TRBJ1-2; CDR3aa: CASSSYRGSLNYGYTF; CDR3nt: TGTGCCAGCAGCTCGTACAGGGGTAGCCTAAACTATGGCTACACCTTC
v_gene: TRBV7-2; d_gene: NA; abundance: large; j_gene: TRBJ1-1; CDR3aa: CASSLGWGSNTEAFF; CDR3nt: TGTGCCAGCAGCTTAGGGTGGGGTTCGAACACTGAAGCTTTCTTT
v_gene: TRBV11-2; d_gene: NA; abundance: medium-sized; j_gene: TRBJ2-7; CDR3aa: CASSSLRSFQGPHTYEQYF; CDR3nt: TGTGCCAGCAGCTCCCTTAGATCCTTTCAGGGGCCGCACACCTACGAGCAGTACTTC
v_gene: TRBV2; d_gene: NA; abundance: large; j_gene: TRBJ1-1; CDR3aa: CASSGFMNTEAFF; CDR3nt: TGTGCCAGCAGTGGCTTTATGAACACTGAAGCTTTCTTT
v_gene: TRBV6-1; d_gene: NA; abundance: medium-sized; j_gene: TRBJ1-3; CDR3aa: CASLGQASGNTIYF; CDR3nt: TGTGCCAGCCTTGGACAAGCCTCTGGAAACACCATATATTTT
v_gene: TRBV11-2; d_gene: TRBD1; abundance: medium-sized; j_gene: TRBJ2-7; CDR3aa: CASSPYRGPSYEQYF; CDR3nt: TGTGCCAGCAGCCCTTACAGGGGGCCGTCCTACGAGCAGTACTTC
v_gene: TRBV5-4; d_gene: TRBD1; abundance: medium-sized; j_gene: TRBJ2-6; CDR3aa: CASIPTGGASGANVLTF; CDR3nt: TGTGCCAGCATCCCGACAGGGGGCGCGTCTGGGGCCAACGTCCTGACTTTC
v_gene: TRBV13; d_gene: NA; abundance: large; j_gene: TRBJ2-2; CDR3aa: CASSTRQALSGELFF; CDR3nt: TGTGCCAGCAGCACAAGACAAGCCCTTAGCGGGGAGCTGTTTTTT
v_gene: TRBV7-2; d_gene: NA; abundance: NA; j_gene: TRBJ2-1; CDR3aa: CASSLEGGAAYKEQFF; CDR3nt: TGTGCCAGCAGCTTAGAGGGCGGGGCCGCCTACAAGGAGCAGTTCTTC
v_gene: TRBV24-1; d_gene: NA; abundance: medium-sized; j_gene: TRBJ1-4; CDR3aa: CATSDQGTTNEKLFF; CDR3nt: TGTGCCACCAGTGATCAGGGGACAACTAATGAAAAACTGTTTTTT